The T cell receptor (beta chain) under discussion was sequenced for a study of CD8 T cells in ankylosing spondylitis. This clonotype was detected a few times. What it recognizes is unknown. The CDR3 runs to 13 residues. With V trimmed by 6 bases and J by 4 bases, 3 bases remained unmatched. For TCR beta, libraries came from quantitative 5'-RACE with molecular barcodes. TCRdb analysed the 5' RACE reads with MiXCR anew, one entry per CDR3 protein. This sample yields over 600,000 distinct CDR3 sequences, of which over 15% are seen a single time; around 20% belongs to the top ten. General study findings and limits: Made up of fewer than 10 highly homologous variants, a TCR beta motif appeared characteristic of ankylosing spondylitis blood. Disease-linked clones bore a CD8+ phenotype and were relatively rare in peripheral blood.

Sequencing was performed on blood, either unsorted or a sorted T cell fraction (not recorded which). This TCR came from a male donor with ankylosing spondylitis. The V gene is TRBV12-3 or TRBV12-4, the J gene TRBJ1-3, with 7 bases aligning to TRBD1. CDR3 sequence: CASSHRGGNTIYF. In DNA form, the CDR3 reads TGTGCCAGCAGCCACAGGGGAGGAAACACCATATATTTT.